The T cell receptor beta chain described here comes from a study of blood T cell repertoires in COVID-19. About the study: COVID-19 samples from acute and convalescent phases originated in the United States, Italy and Spain. From T cells, B-cell-depleted T cells, or PBMCs came the material, which was cDNA or gDNA.

The CDR3 has 14 residues. V was cut by 4 bases and J by 5 bases, with 14 bases left in between. Germline V gives CDR1 LGHDT, CDR2 YNNKEL (reference sequence). Assay: immunoSEQ multiplex PCR; the TCRdb copy retains only in-frame clones and omits some. The table shows roughly 280,000 clones, with 80% to 90% occurring only once. Source material: peripheral blood. The chain uses TRBV3-1 (or the pseudogene TRBV3-2) and TRBJ1-1; tentatively, D is TRBD1 (5 bases). This sequence originates from a woman in her 70s with acute or convalescent COVID-19. This CDR3 is CASSRRGGRTEAFF. Here the CDR3 DNA reads TGTGCCAGCAGCCGGAGGGGAGGGCGAACTGAAGCTTTCTTT.